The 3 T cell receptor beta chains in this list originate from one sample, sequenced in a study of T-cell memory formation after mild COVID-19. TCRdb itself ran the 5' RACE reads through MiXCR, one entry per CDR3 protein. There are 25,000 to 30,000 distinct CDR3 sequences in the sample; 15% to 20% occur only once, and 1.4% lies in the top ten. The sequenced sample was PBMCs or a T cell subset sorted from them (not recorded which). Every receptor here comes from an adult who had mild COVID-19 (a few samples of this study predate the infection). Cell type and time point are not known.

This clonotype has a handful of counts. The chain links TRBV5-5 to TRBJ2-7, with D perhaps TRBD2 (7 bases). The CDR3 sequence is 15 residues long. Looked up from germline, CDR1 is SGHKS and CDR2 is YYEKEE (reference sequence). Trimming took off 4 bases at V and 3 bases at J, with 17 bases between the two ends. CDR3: CASSGGGTPGYEQYF. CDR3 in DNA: TGTGCCAGCAGCGGGGGGGGGACACCAGGCTACGAGCAGTACTTC. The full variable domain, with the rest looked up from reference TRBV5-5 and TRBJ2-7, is DAGVTQSPTHLIKTRGQQVTLRCSPISGHKSVSWYQQVLGQGPQFIFQYYEKEERGRGNFPDRFSARQFPNYSSELNVNALLLGDSALYLCASSGGGTPGYEQYFGPGTRLTVT.

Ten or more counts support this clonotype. The DNA of the CDR3 is TGTGCCAGCAGCCTCGGGAATAACTACGAGCAGTACTTC. Amino acid sequence: CASSLGNNYEQYF. The chain has TRBV11-2 and TRBJ2-7; D possibly corresponds to TRBD2 (5 bases). Trimming took off 5 bases at V and 3 bases at J, with 11 bases between the two ends. CDR1 is SGHAT and CDR2 is FQNNGV in the germline V gene. This CDR3 is 13 amino acids long.

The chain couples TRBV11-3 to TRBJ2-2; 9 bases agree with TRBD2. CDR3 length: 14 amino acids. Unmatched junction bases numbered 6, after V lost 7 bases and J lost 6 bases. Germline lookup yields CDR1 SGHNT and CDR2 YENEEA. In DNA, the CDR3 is TGTGCCAGCACCAACGAGCGGGGGGCCGGGGAGCTGTTTTTT. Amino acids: CASTNERGAGELFF.